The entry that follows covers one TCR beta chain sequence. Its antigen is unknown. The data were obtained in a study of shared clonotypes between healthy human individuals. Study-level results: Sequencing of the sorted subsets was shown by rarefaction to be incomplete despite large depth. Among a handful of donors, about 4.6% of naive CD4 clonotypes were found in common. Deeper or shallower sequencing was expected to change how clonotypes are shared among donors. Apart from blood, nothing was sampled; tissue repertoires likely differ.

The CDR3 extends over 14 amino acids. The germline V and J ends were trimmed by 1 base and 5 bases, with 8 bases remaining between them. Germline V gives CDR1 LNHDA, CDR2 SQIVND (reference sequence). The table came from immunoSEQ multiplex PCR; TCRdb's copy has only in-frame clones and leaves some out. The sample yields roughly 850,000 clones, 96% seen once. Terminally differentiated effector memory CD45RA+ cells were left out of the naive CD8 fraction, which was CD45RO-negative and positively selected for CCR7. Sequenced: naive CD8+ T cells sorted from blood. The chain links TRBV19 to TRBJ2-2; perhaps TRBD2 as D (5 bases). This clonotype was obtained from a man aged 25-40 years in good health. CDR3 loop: CASSIGTVTGELFF. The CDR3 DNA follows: TGTGCCAGTAGTATAGGGACTGTAACCGGGGAGCTGTTTTTT.